The 20 T cell receptor beta chains listed next were all sequenced from one sample in a study of blood T cell repertoires in COVID-19. Here immunoSEQ multiplex PCR was the method, and the copy in TCRdb shows in-frame clones only, minus some. The sample consists of about 120,000 clones, around three quarters of them appearing once. Material: peripheral blood. The receptors come from a woman aged 70-85 years with acute or convalescent COVID-19.

The J gene is TRBJ2-1, the V gene TRBV7-2; no clear D gene. The CDR3 runs to 13 residues. The ends were cut back, 1 base at V and 10 bases at J, with 11 bases in the middle. In germline, CDR1 is SGHTA, CDR2 FQGNSA. The CDR3 DNA reads TGTGCCAGCAGCTTAGTCGGGTCTCGGGAGCAGTTCTTC. Protein sequence: CASSLVGSREQFF.

V is TRBV7-8 and J is TRBJ1-2; D is unclear. The CDR3 length is 11 residues. With 5 bases removed from V and 5 bases from J, the gap between germline ends came to 6 bases. Germline loops: CDR1 SGHVS, CDR2 FQNEAQ. DNA of the CDR3: TGTGCCAGCAGCCCCCTTTATGGCTACACCTTC. This encodes CASSPLYGYTF.

This clone appeared a few times. The chain joins TRBV13 to TRBJ2-3; TRBD2 matches at 11 bases. This CDR3 region has 14 residues. In germline, CDR1 is PRHDT, CDR2 FYEKMQ (reference sequence). V shed 5 bases and J 6 bases; nucleotides not matched to a gene: 4. The CDR3 nucleotides read TGTGCCAGCAGCGTTAGCGGGGGGGCGGATACGCAGTATTTT. Translated, it gives CASSVSGGADTQYF.

The rearrangement joins TRBV10-1 to TRBJ2-5, with D tentatively TRBD2 (5 bases). Trimming left V 5 bases short and J 4 bases short, with 11 bases between. The CDR3 length is 13 residues. Germline CDR1 WNHNN, CDR2 SYGVQD (reference sequence). CDR3 in amino acids: CASSFGGGETQYF. CDR3 coding DNA: TGCGCCAGCAGTTTTGGCGGAGGAGAGACCCAGTACTTC.

This chain uses TRBV6-5 with TRBJ1-1; D not certain. CDR1 MNHEY and CDR2 SVGAGI come from the germline V gene. The CDR3 has 11 residues. Between the trimmed V and J ends, which lost 6 bases and 12 bases, there was a span of 14 bases. CDR3 sequence reads: CASSREDESFF. CDR3 DNA: TGTGCCAGCAGCCGGGAGGACGAGTCTTTCTTT.

This clone was detected only a few times. This chain joins TRBV2 and TRBJ2-5; a weak D match, TRBD2 (6 bases). V lost 6 bases and J 5 bases, leaving 13 bases between the germline ends. CDR3 length: 13 amino acids. The germline CDR1 and CDR2 sequences are SNHLY and FYNNEI. The CDR3 DNA sequence: TGTGCCAGCAGCCGGGACTCTGTGGAGACCCAGTACTTC. Its protein product is CASSRDSVETQYF.

This rearrangement joins TRBV27 to TRBJ1-4; 7 bases agree with TRBD1. Germline CDR1 and CDR2: MNHEY and SMNVEV (reference sequence). V shed 3 bases, J shed 1 base, and the junction held 8 bases outside the gene matches. The CDR3 runs to 17 residues. The CDR3 DNA is TGTGCCAGCAGTTTTTTCGGGAGGGGGCTAACTAATGAAAAACTGTTTTTT. It is translated as CASSFFGRGLTNEKLFF.

This chain uses TRBV7-8 with TRBJ2-7, with 14 bases identical to TRBD2. V was clipped by 5 bases and J by 2 bases; unmatched bases: 5. This CDR3 has 16 amino acids. In germline, CDR1 is SGHVS, CDR2 FQNEAQ. CDR3 coding DNA: TGTGCCAGCAGCCTTGGACTAGCGGGGGGAACCTACGAGCAGTACTTC. Translated, it gives CASSLGLAGGTYEQYF.

The chain couples TRBV13 to TRBJ1-3; D not certain. The CDR3 length is 14 residues. The V end was cut by 5 bases, the J end by 6 bases, with 14 bases between. In germline, CDR1 is PRHDT, CDR2 FYEKMQ (reference sequence). In DNA form, the CDR3 reads TGTGCCAGCAGCCGACATAACCTTAAAAACACCATATATTTT. It yields the protein CASSRHNLKNTIYF.

This chain joins TRBV16 and TRBJ2-5; 9 bases fit TRBD1. The CDR3 runs 15 residues. Germline CDR1 and CDR2: KGHSY and FQNENV. V lost 5 bases to trimming and J lost 0 bases; unmatched junction nucleotides: 4. CDR3 nucleotide sequence: TGTGCCAGCAGCACGTACAGGGGGCACCAAGAGACCCAGTACTTC. Protein product: CASSTYRGHQETQYF. Full variable domain (missing parts from reference TRBV16 and TRBJ2-5): GEEVAQTPKHLVRGEGQKAKLYCAPIKGHSYVFWYQQVLKNEFKFLISFQNENVFDETGMPKERFSAKCLPNSPCSLEIQATKLEDSAVYFCASSTYRGHQETQYFGPGTRLLVL.

The V gene is TRBV6-6, the J gene TRBJ1-5; the match to TRBD1 covers 7 bases. Germline CDR1 and CDR2: MNHNY and SVGAGI (reference sequence). The CDR3 loop spans 13 amino acids. Losses at the gene ends were 6 bases for V and 5 bases for J; bases not matched to a gene: 4. This chain's CDR3 is CASRTGDDQPQHF. The CDR3, as DNA: TGTGCCAGCAGAACAGGGGACGATCAGCCCCAGCATTTT.

V gene TRBV7-8 combines with J gene TRBJ2-3, with D possibly matching TRBD1 (5 bases). Germline V gene sequence: CDR1 SGHVS, CDR2 FQNEAQ. CDR3 length: 14 amino acids. V shed 3 bases and J shed 2 bases, with 9 bases lying between them. CDR3 DNA: TGTGCCAGCAGCTTCAACAGGAACACAGATACGCAGTATTTT. Translation gives CASSFNRNTDTQYF.

The chain carries TRBV7-9 and TRBJ2-7; TRBD2 agrees at 14 bases. This CDR3 is built from 13 residues. Trimming removed 5 bases from V and 6 bases from J; junction bases left unmatched: 0. CDR1 and CDR2 (germline): SEHNR, FQNEAQ (reference sequence). This chain's CDR3 is CASSGLAGGEQYF. The CDR3 DNA reads as TGTGCCAGCAGCGGACTAGCGGGAGGCGAGCAGTACTTC.

This clone was seen just once. Here the CDR3 DNA reads TGTGCCAGCAGTGCGGGACAAGGCCTATTCAATCAGCCCCAGCATTTT. Its translation is CASSAGQGLFNQPQHF. The chain joins TRBV6-1 to TRBJ1-5, with D tentatively TRBD1 (6 bases). V was shortened by 4 bases and J by 3 bases, with 16 bases between the two germline ends. In germline, CDR1 is MNHNS, CDR2 SASEGT. This CDR3 has 16 amino acids.

This clone was recorded once. This chain uses TRBV19 with TRBJ1-1; no definite D call. Germline V lookup: CDR1 LNHDA, CDR2 SQIVND (reference sequence). The V end lost 5 bases, the J end lost 0 bases, and 7 bases lay between the germline ends. CDR3 size: 13 residues. The CDR3 bases are TGTGCCAGTAGTGACCGGGTGAACACTGAAGCTTTCTTT. Translated, it gives CASSDRVNTEAFF.

This chain links TRBV7-6 with TRBJ2-3; 12 positions agree with TRBD2. The germline CDR1 and CDR2 sequences are SGHVS and FNYEAQ. After removal of 4 bases from V and 4 bases from J, the junction contained 6 bases not matched to a gene. CDR3 length equals 16 residues. Here the CDR3 DNA reads TGTGCCAGCAGCTCCCCTCCTAGCGGGAGGGCAGATACGCAGTATTTT. It translates to CASSSPPSGRADTQYF.

As for this clone: The junction departs from the called germline gene at one end, perhaps through a read error. The gene calls are TRBV4-1 and TRBJ2-1, with TRBD1 matching over 7 bases. Germline V gives CDR1 MGHRA, CDR2 YSYEKL. The CDR3 extends over 16 amino acids. The CDR3 DNA reads as TGCGCCAGCAGCCAAACCGGGACAGTCGTCATGGTCCCGGACGTCTTC. Its translation: CASSQTGTVVMVPDVF.

A few counts support this clone. The rearrangement links TRBV15 to TRBJ2-3, with 10 bases aligning to TRBD1. In germline, CDR1 is LNHNV, CDR2 YYDKDF (reference sequence). This CDR3 has 17 residues. V shed 2 bases and J 2 bases; nucleotides not matched to a gene: 7. The CDR3 is CATSRQGGTGVTDTQYF. In nucleotides, the CDR3 is TGTGCCACCAGCAGACAGGGGGGGACAGGGGTCACAGATACGCAGTATTTT.

The rearrangement uses TRBV7-4 and TRBJ1-5, with D tentatively TRBD1 (5 bases). Per the germline V gene, CDR1 is SGHVT and CDR2 is SQSDAQ. Trimming left V 1 base short and J 11 bases short, with 21 bases between. The length of the CDR3 is 16 residues. The CDR3 bases are TGTGCCAGCAGCTTAGGGACAACCGCCATCCAATCAGCCCAGCATTTT. The encoded protein is CASSLGTTAIQSAQHF.

CDR3 in amino acids: CASISGGPSYNEQFF. CDR3 coding DNA: TGTGCCAGCATTTCGGGAGGGCCGTCCTACAATGAGCAGTTCTTC. The V and J genes are TRBV27 and TRBJ2-1; TRBD2 agrees at 8 bases. V lost 7 bases, J lost 1 base, and 6 bases stayed unmatched. Per the germline V gene, CDR1 is MNHEY and CDR2 is SMNVEV (reference sequence). The CDR3 sequence is 15 residues long.